A selection of T cell receptor beta chains follows, all from one sample in a study of blood T cell repertoires in COVID-19. Method: immunoSEQ multiplex PCR; TCRdb's copy keeps in-frame clones and lacks some. The sample includes hundreds of thousands of clones, around 84% of them seen just once. Sequencing was done on a sample of PBMCs or T cells enriched from blood (not recorded which). Every receptor here comes from a woman in her twenties or thirties who had been exposed to COVID-19. Each CDR3 is given with its conserved first and last residue. Fields, in order: clone size, V gene, J gene, D gene, CDR3 length, CDR3 protein, CDR3 DNA. D genes are given only for firm matches. For some rows the clone size is stated as once, few or many, or as a class when expanded; others skip it.

abundance: -; v_gene: TRBV6-2/TRBV6-3; j_gene: TRBJ2-3; d_gene: -; len: 14; CDR3aa: CASSYQGGTDTQYF; CDR3nt: TGTGCCAGCAGTTACCAGGGTGGGACAGATACGCAGTATTTT
abundance: -; v_gene: TRBV3-1/TRBV3-2; j_gene: TRBJ1-2; d_gene: -; len: 14; CDR3aa: CASNPRMSNYGYTF; CDR3nt: TGTGCCAGCAACCCAAGAATGAGTAACTATGGCTACACCTTC
abundance: -; v_gene: TRBV6-5; j_gene: TRBJ2-7; d_gene: -; len: 13; CDR3aa: CASSYRPGYEQYF; CDR3nt: TGTGCCAGCAGTTACCGGCCAGGGTACGAGCAGTACTTC
abundance: -; v_gene: TRBV4-1; j_gene: TRBJ2-7; d_gene: -; len: 14; CDR3aa: CASSQMGVYYEQYF; CDR3nt: TGCGCCAGCTCGCAGATGGGAGTGTACTACGAGCAGTACTTC
abundance: -; v_gene: TRBV28; j_gene: TRBJ2-7; d_gene: -; len: 14; CDR3aa: CASSLGGGTYEQYF; CDR3nt: TGTGCCAGCAGTTTAGGTGGGGGGACCTACGAGCAGTACTTC
abundance: -; v_gene: TRBV28; j_gene: TRBJ2-2; d_gene: -; len: 13; CDR3aa: CASSLQATGELFF; CDR3nt: TGTGCCAGCAGTTTACAGGCCACCGGGGAGCTGTTTTTT
abundance: -; v_gene: TRBV20-1; j_gene: TRBJ2-5; d_gene: TRBD1; len: 10; CDR3aa: CSARTGAQYF; CDR3nt: TGCAGTGCTAGGACAGGGGCCCAGTACTTC
abundance: once; v_gene: TRBV6-1; j_gene: TRBJ2-5; d_gene: TRBD2; len: 14; CDR3aa: CASSESLAEETQYF; CDR3nt: TGTGCCAGCAGTGAGTCACTAGCGGAAGAGACCCAGTACTTC
abundance: -; v_gene: TRBV6-6; j_gene: TRBJ2-7; d_gene: TRBD1; len: 15; CDR3aa: CASIMGQGHSYEQYF; CDR3nt: TGTGCCAGCATTATGGGACAGGGCCACTCCTACGAGCAGTACTTC
abundance: -; v_gene: TRBV11-3; j_gene: TRBJ2-1; d_gene: TRBD1; len: 13; CDR3aa: CASSPDRDNEQFF; CDR3nt: TGTGCCAGCAGTCCTGACAGGGACAATGAGCAGTTCTTC
abundance: -; v_gene: TRBV27; j_gene: TRBJ1-6; d_gene: TRBD1; len: 15; CDR3aa: CASSPKGTGNSPLHF; CDR3nt: TGTGCCAGCAGCCCTAAGGGGACAGGGAATTCACCCCTCCACTTT
abundance: -; v_gene: TRBV6-1; j_gene: TRBJ2-7; d_gene: TRBD1; len: 14; CDR3aa: CASSEQGATYEQYF; CDR3nt: TGTGCCAGCAGTGAACAGGGGGCAACCTACGAGCAGTACTTC
abundance: -; v_gene: TRBV19; j_gene: TRBJ2-5; d_gene: TRBD2; len: 16; CDR3aa: CASSPLRERTGETQYF; CDR3nt: TGTGCCAGTAGTCCCCTGCGGGAGCGGACGGGAGAGACCCAGTACTTC
abundance: -; v_gene: TRBV19; j_gene: TRBJ1-2; d_gene: TRBD1; len: 14; CDR3aa: CASRRQGTNYGYTF; CDR3nt: TGTGCCAGTCGAAGACAGGGTACTAACTATGGCTACACCTTC
abundance: -; v_gene: TRBV14; j_gene: TRBJ2-2; d_gene: -; len: 11; CDR3aa: CASSRTPLSVF; CDR3nt: TGTGCCAGCAGCAGGACACCTCTCTCGGTTTTT